The clone carrying this TCR beta chain was detected a few times. Its matching antigen is unknown. The sample belongs to a study of response to subunit inactivated influenza vaccine. Broader study findings: That few new T cells are recruited by each seasonal influenza vaccination was the authors' suggestion.

This CDR3 is 14 amino acids long. Trimming removed 3 bases from V and 0 bases from J, with 9 bases in between. Germline V CDR1 and CDR2: LNHNV, YYDKDF (reference sequence). TCRdb re-derived calls from the RT-PCR reads in MiXCR, one entry per CDR3 protein. The data hold about 580,000 distinct CDR3 sequences, with 12% to 15% observed a single time. This clonotype originated in a man aged 45 to 65 who received an inactivated influenza vaccine. The chain uses TRBV15 and TRBJ2-7, with TRBD2 as a possible D gene (6 bases). The sample here was PBMCs from blood, taken about 11 days after vaccination. CDR3: CATSSGRDSYEQYF. CDR3 DNA sequence: TGTGCCACCAGCAGTGGGCGGGACTCCTACGAGCAGTACTTC.